These 16 T cell receptor beta chains share one sample of origin, sequenced in a study of T cells in women clearing cervical HPV infection. Profiled with immunoSEQ multiplex PCR; TCRdb holds only in-frame clones, not every one. This sample's clone table lists tens of thousands of clones. The sample was blood buffy coat. These receptors were taken from a woman aged 18 to 75 with a cervical HPV16 infection that either progressed to CIN3+ or cleared (not recorded which).

CDR3 region: CASSVASGLSTDTQYF. The CDR3 bases that were read are TGTGCCAGCAGCGTGGCTAGCGGGCTTAGCACAGATACG. The V gene is TRBV9, the J gene TRBJ2-3; TRBD2 aligns across 8 bases. The read comes to an end 3 residues before the CDR3 does, leaving the germline J gene to fill in the end. The trim removed 2 bases at V and 0 bases at J, leaving 5 bases unmatched. Germline CDR1 SGDLS, CDR2 YYNGEE. The CDR3 totals 16 residues. Full variable domain (rest looked up from reference TRBV9 and TRBJ2-3): DSGVTQTPKHLITATGQRVTLRCSPRSGDLSVYWYQQSLDQGLQFLIQYYNGEERAKGNILERFSAQQFPDLHSELNLSSLELGDSALYFCASSVASGLSTDTQYFGPGTRLTVL.

Of note for this clone: The CDR3 end is not reached by the read, which stops 3 residues before it; the germline J gene fills it in. V is TRBV20-1 and J is TRBJ2-7; no reliable D call. The V and J ends lost 5 bases and 2 bases respectively, with 10 bases between them. Germline CDR1 reads DFQATT; CDR2 reads SNEGSKA (reference sequence). This CDR3 spans 12 amino acids. The CDR3 sequence: CSAGGLTYEQYF. The sequenced CDR3 bases are TGCAGTGCTGGTGGGCTCACCTACGAG.

About this clone: The missing CDR3 end, 3 residues past where the read stops, is filled in from the germline J gene. V and J are TRBV7-2 and TRBJ2-1; TRBD1 might be the D (5 bases). From germline, CDR1 is SGHTA and CDR2 FQGNSA. The V gene lost 8 bases and the J gene lost 4 bases, with 12 bases spanning the gap. The CDR3 has 13 amino acids. Here the CDR3 reads CASAARGYNEQFF. Incomplete CDR3 DNA: TGTGCCAGCGCCGCTAGGGGATACAATGAG.

Remarks on this clone: The read gets to within 3 residues of the CDR3 end, and the germline J gene fills in the rest. The genes are TRBV30 and TRBJ2-1; TRBD1 matches at 9 bases. V dropped 4 bases and J dropped 4; count of bases not matched to a gene: 5. The CDR3 is made up of 14 amino acids. In germline, CDR1 is GTSNPN, CDR2 SVGIG (reference sequence). CDR3 region: CAWTRDRAYNEQFF. The CDR3 bases that were read are TGTGCCTGGACCCGGGACAGGGCATACAATGAG.

A note on this clone: The sequence runs out 3 residues before the end of the CDR3; the remainder is reconstructed from the germline J gene. V is TRBV5-1 and J is TRBJ2-2, with D unresolved. The CDR3 runs to 14 residues. Trimming left V 0 bases short and J 8 bases short, with 11 bases between. Germline V CDR1 and CDR2: SGHRS, YFSETQ. The CDR3 spells CASSLGHALGELFF. CDR3 DNA (partial): TGCGCCAGCAGCTTGGGACATGCTTTGGGGGAG.

Remarks on this clone: The read stops 3 residues short of the end of the CDR3; the missing end is completed from the germline J gene. The genes are TRBV5-6 and TRBJ2-2, with D perhaps TRBD1 (6 bases). Germline-derived CDR1 and CDR2 are SGHDT and YYEEEE. This CDR3 region has 15 residues. CDR3 protein: CASSFGGAFEEKLFF. The CDR3 bases that were read are TGTGCCAGCAGCTTTGGGGGCGCCTTCGAGGAAAAG.

Concerning this clone: The read comes to an end 3 residues before the CDR3 does, leaving the germline J gene to fill in the end. The chain has TRBV7-6 and TRBJ2-1; 12 bases are a match to TRBD2. Germline CDR1 SGHVS, CDR2 FNYEAQ. With 5 bases clipped from V and 3 bases from J, the junction kept 5 bases outside the gene matches. The CDR3 has 16 residues. CDR3 sequence reads: CASSGLAGGDYNEQFF. Partial CDR3 DNA: TGTGCCAGCAGCGGGCTAGCGGGGGGGGACTACAATGAG.

In the case of this clone: The read gets to within 3 residues of the CDR3 end, and the germline J gene fills in the rest. This rearrangement joins TRBV20-1 to TRBJ2-1; 12 nucleotides align to TRBD2. The CDR3 is 15 residues long. With 6 bases clipped from V and 5 bases from J, the junction kept 8 bases outside the gene matches. The germline gives CDR1 DFQATT, CDR2 SNEGSKA (reference sequence). The CDR3 sequence: CSAQTSGGAHNEQFF. CDR3 DNA, as far as it was read: TGCAGTGCGCAGACTAGCGGGGGTGCTCACAATGAG.

A remark on this clone: The CDR3 is cut off 3 residues early in the read; its end comes from the germline J gene. The V and J genes are TRBV7-2 and TRBJ2-5, with 12 bases identical to TRBD2. This CDR3 has 14 amino acids. V lost 4 bases, J lost 5 bases, and 2 bases stayed unmatched. The germline V gene encodes CDR1 SGHTA and CDR2 FQGNSA. The CDR3 is CASSSGLAGETQYF. The sequenced CDR3 bases are TGTGCCAGCAGCTCGGGACTAGCGGGCGAGACC.

Remarks on this clone: The CDR3 end falls 3 residues outside the read, so it is completed with the germline J gene. This chain uses TRBV5-6 with TRBJ2-2; TRBD1 might be the D (6 bases). The V end was cut by 4 bases, the J end by 4 bases, with 11 bases between. The CDR3 has 14 amino acids. Germline values: CDR1 SGHDT, CDR2 YYEEEE. CDR3 DNA, as far as it was read: TGTGCCAGCAGCGGGACATCCTTCACCGGGGAG. Protein sequence: CASSGTSFTGE. The entire CDR3 protein reads CASSGTSFTGELFF.

As to this clone: Coverage ceases 3 residues before the CDR3 finishes, and the germline J gene fills in the end. This rearrangement joins TRBV19 to TRBJ1-1; no clear D gene. This CDR3 has 15 residues. The germline V gene has CDR1 LNHDA and CDR2 SQIVND (reference sequence). The V end lost 7 bases, the J end lost 3 bases, and 18 bases lay between the germline ends. CDR3 DNA, as far as it was read: TGTGCCAGTACCCAAGGCTGGAAGGGTGACACTGAA. It specifies CASTQGWKGDTE. The full-length CDR3 reads as CASTQGWKGDTEAFF.

CDR3 protein: CASSEASGGGETQYF. The part of the CDR3 DNA that was read is TGTGCCAGCAGTGAAGCCTCCGGGGGTGGAGAGACC. The chain links TRBV2 to TRBJ2-5; a weak D match, TRBD2 (6 bases). With the read ending 3 residues before the CDR3 end, the germline J gene is used to fill in that end. There are 15 residues in the CDR3. V was clipped by 0 bases and J by 4 bases, with 12 bases between them. Germline V gene lookup returns CDR1 SNHLY and CDR2 FYNNEI.

About this clone: The CDR3 end lies 3 residues beyond the end of the read and is filled in from the germline J gene. V and J are TRBV19 and TRBJ2-6, with 7 bases aligning to TRBD2. After removal of 3 bases from V and 0 bases from J, the junction contained 8 bases not matched to a gene. Germline-derived CDR1 and CDR2 are LNHDA and SQIVND (reference sequence). The CDR3 is made up of 18 amino acids. The DNA read from the CDR3 is TGTGCCAGTAGTATGAGCGGCGGGGGATTCTCTGGGGCCAACGTC. Translating it yields CASSMSGGGFSGANV. The whole CDR3 sequence is CASSMSGGGFSGANVLTF.

For this clone: A junction end diverges from the germline sequence, so it may reflect a read error. The sequenced part of the CDR3 DNA is TGTGCCGGCAGCTTAGTAACTAGCGTACAAGAGACT. Its protein product is CAGSLVTSVQET. The whole CDR3 is CAGSLVTSVQETQYF. The chain joins TRBV7-6 to TRBJ2-4, with TRBD2 identical over 7 bases. The read comes to an end 3 residues before the CDR3 does, leaving the germline J gene to fill in the end. This CDR3 has 15 residues. The germline V gene has CDR1 SGHVS and CDR2 FNYEAQ.

Incomplete CDR3 DNA: TGTGCCAGCAGCTTAGGCTCCCGGGGGTATGGT. This sequence encodes CASSLGSRGYG. The whole CDR3 sequence is CASSLGSRGYGQYF. This rearrangement joins TRBV11-2 to TRBJ2-4, with TRBD2 as a possible D gene (6 bases). The read stops 3 residues short of the end of the CDR3; the missing end is completed from the germline J gene. CDR1 and CDR2 from the germline V gene are SGHAT and FQNNGV. The CDR3 contains 14 residues.

Considering frequency, this clone is medium-sized. The read terminates 3 residues ahead of where the CDR3 ends, so the germline J gene completes it. The V gene is TRBV5-4, the J gene TRBJ1-2; D unclear. CDR1 and CDR2 from the germline V gene are SGHNT and YYREEE (reference sequence). The CDR3 is made up of 12 amino acids. V lost 5 bases to trimming and J lost 0 bases, with 5 bases between them. The CDR3 sequence: CASRAANYGYTF. The CDR3 bases that were read are TGTGCCAGCAGGGCGGCTAACTATGGC.